Detailed here is one T cell receptor beta chain. No antigen is known for it. TCRdb used MiXCR to reprocess the reads, holding one entry per CDR3 protein. The repertoire holds fewer than 300,000 distinct CDR3 sequences, roughly 24% seen once, with about 15% in the top ten. This entry is derived from a study of T cell repertoires in cytomegalovirus infection. Looking at the study overall: It was the public TCR beta signatures that indicated both CMV infection and matching HLA type.

Study findings and constraints: Cumulative public TCR beta family frequency identified carriers of CMV plus the relevant HLA. CMV-specific HLA-C-restricted TCR beta clonotypes dominated the ex vivo response.

Trimming took 2 bases from V and 6 from J; bases not matched to a gene: 9. Germline CDR1 is LNHNV and CDR2 is YYDKDF (reference sequence). The CDR3 covers 16 residues. The sequence derives from a human donor in good health (CMV status not recorded). Some clones in this sample may be carry-over from other donors' samples. The specimen sequenced was PBMCs. This chain uses TRBV15 with TRBJ2-1; 8 nucleotides match TRBD1. CDR3 nucleotides: TGTGCCACCAGCAGACAGGGGGCGAAAGTGTCCAATGAGCAGTTCTTC. Translating it yields CATSRQGAKVSNEQFF. Drawing the rest from reference TRBV15 and TRBJ2-1, the complete variable domain is DAMVIQNPRYQVTQFGKPVTLSCSQTLNHNVMYWYQQKSSQAPKLLFHYYDKDFNNEADTPDNFQSRRPNTSFCFLDIRSPGLGDTAMYLCATSRQGAKVSNEQFFGPGTRLTVL.